What follows are 10 T cell receptor beta chains derived from one specimen sequenced in a study of control samples from healthy donors and cancer patients. Clones were read by immunoSEQ multiplex PCR, and TCRdb kept only the in-frame ones, dropping some. The sample records about 92,000 clones, roughly 78% being singletons. Sequences were obtained from blood. These receptors were collected from an older woman in good health.

The CDR3 nucleotides are TGCAGTGCTAGTTCCTCTAGGGTAGCGGGGAATGAGCAGTTCTTC. Translation: CSASSSRVAGNEQFF. The chain links TRBV20-1 to TRBJ2-1; 8 nucleotides agree with TRBD2. The germline V gene encodes CDR1 DFQATT and CDR2 SNEGSKA (reference sequence). The junction had 11 bases not matched to a gene; V was cut back by 3 bases and J by 7 bases. The CDR3 is 15 amino acids.

CDR3 nucleotide sequence: TGTGCCAGCAGCCGCCCCGACAACCGCGGCGGGGCCAACGTCCTGACTTTC. Residues: CASSRPDNRGGANVLTF. The rearrangement uses TRBV5-4 and TRBJ2-6; D gene ambiguous. In germline, CDR1 is SGHNT, CDR2 YYREEE (reference sequence). Trimming shortened V by 4 bases and J by 4 bases, and 18 bases separated the two germline ends. The CDR3 spans 17 residues.

This clone occurred a few times. J is TRBJ2-7 and V is TRBV9, with a tentative D call TRBD1 (5 bases). CDR1 and CDR2 (germline): SGDLS, YYNGEE. The length of the CDR3 is 14 residues. V dropped 0 bases and J dropped 2 bases, with 9 bases sitting between them. The CDR3 coding sequence is TGTGCCAGCAGCGTAGGTGCAGGGACCTACGAGCAGTACTTC. It yields the protein CASSVGAGTYEQYF. Full variable domain (remainder filled in from reference TRBV9 and TRBJ2-7): DSGVTQTPKHLITATGQRVTLRCSPRSGDLSVYWYQQSLDQGLQFLIQYYNGEERAKGNILERFSAQQFPDLHSELNLSSLELGDSALYFCASSVGAGTYEQYFGPGTRLTVT.

This chain links TRBV28 with TRBJ1-4; D remains ambiguous. The V gene lost 5 bases and the J gene lost 7 bases, with 11 bases spanning the gap. Germline CDR1 MDHEN, CDR2 SYDVKM. The CDR3 totals 13 residues. CDR3 nucleotides: TGTGCCAGCAGTCGCGAAACGTTTGAAAAACTGTTTTTT. Translated, it gives CASSRETFEKLFF.

The V gene is TRBV5-1, the J gene TRBJ2-7, with TRBD2 as a possible D gene (5 bases). With 4 bases removed from V and 2 bases from J, the gap between germline ends came to 10 bases. Per the germline V gene, CDR1 is SGHRS and CDR2 is YFSETQ. The CDR3 extends over 13 amino acids. For the CDR3, the DNA is TGCGCCAGCAGCGGGAGCGGTACCTACGAGCAGTACTTC. Residues: CASSGSGTYEQYF.

V and J are TRBV27 and TRBJ1-1, with D hard to call. The CDR3 contains 12 residues. The V gene lost 4 bases and the J gene lost 7 bases, with 10 bases spanning the gap. Germline V gives CDR1 MNHEY, CDR2 SMNVEV (reference sequence). The CDR3 is CASSSDLNEAFF. The CDR3 DNA sequence: TGTGCCAGCAGTTCGGATCTAAATGAAGCTTTCTTT.

The chain combines TRBV5-1 with TRBJ2-2, with TRBD1 as a possible D gene (6 bases). CDR1 is SGHRS, CDR2 YFSETQ, per germline. The CDR3 is 15 amino acids. Trimming cost V 3 bases and J 2 bases, with 11 bases left between them. CDR3 DNA: TGCGCCAGCAGCTCGATACAGGGAAACACCGGGGAGCTGTTTTTT. Its translation: CASSSIQGNTGELFF.

The chain links TRBV20-1 to TRBJ2-5; D is unclear. V was cut by 2 bases and J by 8 bases, with 9 bases left in between. Per germline, CDR1 DFQATT and CDR2 SNEGSKA (reference sequence). This CDR3 comprises 11 residues. CDR3 DNA sequence: TGCAGTGCTAGACCCCCTAGTACCCAGTACTTC. Its translation: CSARPPSTQYF.

The rearrangement links TRBV10-3 to TRBJ2-2; D gene unclear. The germline CDR1 and CDR2 sequences are ENHRY and SYGVKD. There are 13 residues in the CDR3. V was shortened by 3 bases and J by 4 bases, with 6 bases between the two germline ends. Written as DNA, the CDR3 is TGTGCCATCAGTGAAGGGCGCACCGGGGAGCTGTTTTTT. Protein product: CAISEGRTGELFF.

This clone was found a few times. The chain employs TRBV4-1 and TRBJ1-5; a weak D match, TRBD1 (5 bases). The CDR3 loop spans 14 amino acids. Trimming shortened V by 0 bases and J by 5 bases, and 8 bases separated the two germline ends. Germline V gives CDR1 MGHRA, CDR2 YSYEKL. The CDR3 bases are TGCGCCAGCAGCCAAGAAGGGGCAGATCAGCCCCAGCATTTT. This sequence encodes CASSQEGADQPQHF.